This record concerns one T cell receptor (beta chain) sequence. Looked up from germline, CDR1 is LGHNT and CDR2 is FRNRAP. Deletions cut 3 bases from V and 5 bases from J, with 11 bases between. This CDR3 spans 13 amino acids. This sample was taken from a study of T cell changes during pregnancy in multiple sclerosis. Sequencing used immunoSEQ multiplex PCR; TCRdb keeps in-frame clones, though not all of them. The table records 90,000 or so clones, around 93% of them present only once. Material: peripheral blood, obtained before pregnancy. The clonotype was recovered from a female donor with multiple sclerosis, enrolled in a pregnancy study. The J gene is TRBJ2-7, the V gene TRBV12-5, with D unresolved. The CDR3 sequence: CASGLKLIDEQYF. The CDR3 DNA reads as TGTGCTAGTGGTTTAAAGCTAATCGACGAGCAGTACTTC.